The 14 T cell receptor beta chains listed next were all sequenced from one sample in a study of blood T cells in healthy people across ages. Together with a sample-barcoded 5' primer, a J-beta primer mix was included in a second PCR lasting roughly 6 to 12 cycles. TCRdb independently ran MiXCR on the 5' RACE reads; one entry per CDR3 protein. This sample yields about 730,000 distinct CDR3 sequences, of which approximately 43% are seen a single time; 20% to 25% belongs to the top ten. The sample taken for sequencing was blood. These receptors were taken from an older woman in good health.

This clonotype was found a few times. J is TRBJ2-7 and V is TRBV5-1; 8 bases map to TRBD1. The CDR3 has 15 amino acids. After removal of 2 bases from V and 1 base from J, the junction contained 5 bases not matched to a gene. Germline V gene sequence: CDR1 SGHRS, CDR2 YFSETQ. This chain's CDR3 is CASSFGTGESYEQYF. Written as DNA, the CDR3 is TGCGCCAGCAGCTTTGGGACAGGAGAATCCTACGAGCAGTACTTC.

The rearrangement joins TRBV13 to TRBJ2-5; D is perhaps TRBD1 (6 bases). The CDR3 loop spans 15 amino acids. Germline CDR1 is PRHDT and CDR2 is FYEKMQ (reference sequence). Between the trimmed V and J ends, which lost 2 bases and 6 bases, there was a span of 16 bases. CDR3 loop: CASSLPGQGTKTQYF. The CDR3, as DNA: TGTGCCAGCAGCTTACCGGGGCAGGGGACGAAGACCCAGTACTTC.

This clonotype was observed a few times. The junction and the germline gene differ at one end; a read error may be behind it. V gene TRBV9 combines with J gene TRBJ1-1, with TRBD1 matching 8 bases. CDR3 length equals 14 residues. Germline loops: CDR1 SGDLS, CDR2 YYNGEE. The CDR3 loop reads CASSADRANTEVFF. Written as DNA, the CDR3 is TGTGCCAGCAGCGCGGACAGGGCGAACACTGAAGTTTTCTTT.

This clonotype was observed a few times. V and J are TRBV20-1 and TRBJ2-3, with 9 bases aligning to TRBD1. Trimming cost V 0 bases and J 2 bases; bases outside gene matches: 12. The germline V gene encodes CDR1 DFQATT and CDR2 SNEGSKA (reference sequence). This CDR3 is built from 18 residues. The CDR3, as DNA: TGCAGTGCTAGAGATACGACAGGGGGGGTAAAAAACACAGATACGCAGTATTTT. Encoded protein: CSARDTTGGVKNTDTQYF.

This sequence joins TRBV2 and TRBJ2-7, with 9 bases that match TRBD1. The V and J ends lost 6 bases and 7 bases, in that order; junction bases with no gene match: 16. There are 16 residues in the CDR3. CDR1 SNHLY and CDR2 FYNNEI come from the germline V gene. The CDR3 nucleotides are TGTGCCAGCAGACACAATAGGGGGACAGGGTCTACGGAGCAGTACTTC. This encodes CASRHNRGTGSTEQYF.

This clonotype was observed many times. CDR3 residues: CASSKITGPSHSGANVLTF. The CDR3 DNA follows: TGCGCCAGCAGCAAAATAACCGGGCCTTCACACTCTGGGGCCAACGTCCTGACTTTC. The chain has TRBV4-3 and TRBJ2-6; D gene uncertain. CDR3 length: 19 residues. V lost 5 bases and J 0 bases, leaving 20 bases between the germline ends. Germline V gives CDR1 LGHNA, CDR2 YSLEER.

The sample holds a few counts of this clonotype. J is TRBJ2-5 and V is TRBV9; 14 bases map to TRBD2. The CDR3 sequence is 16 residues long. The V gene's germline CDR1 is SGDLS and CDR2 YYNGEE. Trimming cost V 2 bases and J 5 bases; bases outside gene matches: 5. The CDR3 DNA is TGTGCCAGCAGCGTCCAGACTAGCGGGGGGGCTGAGACCCAGTACTTC. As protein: CASSVQTSGGAETQYF.

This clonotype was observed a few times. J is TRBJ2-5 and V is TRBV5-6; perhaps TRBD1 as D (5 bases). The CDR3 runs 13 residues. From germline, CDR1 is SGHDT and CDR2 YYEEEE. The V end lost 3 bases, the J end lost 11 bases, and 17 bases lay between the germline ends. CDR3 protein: CASSSTVSNEQYF. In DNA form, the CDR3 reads TGTGCCAGCAGCTCGACAGTATCCAATGAGCAGTACTTC.

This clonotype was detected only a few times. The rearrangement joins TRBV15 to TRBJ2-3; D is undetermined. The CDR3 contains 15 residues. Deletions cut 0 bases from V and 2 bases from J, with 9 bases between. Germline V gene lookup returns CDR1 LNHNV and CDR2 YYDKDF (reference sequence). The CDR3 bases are TGTGCCACCAGCAGAGATGGCGGCCCCACAGATACGCAGTATTTT. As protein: CATSRDGGPTDTQYF.

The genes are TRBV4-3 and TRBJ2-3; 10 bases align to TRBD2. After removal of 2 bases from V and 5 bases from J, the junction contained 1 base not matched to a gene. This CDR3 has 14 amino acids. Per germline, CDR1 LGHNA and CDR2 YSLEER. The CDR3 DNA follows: TGCGCCAGCAGCCAACTAGCGGGAGAAGATACGCAGTATTTT. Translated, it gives CASSQLAGEDTQYF.

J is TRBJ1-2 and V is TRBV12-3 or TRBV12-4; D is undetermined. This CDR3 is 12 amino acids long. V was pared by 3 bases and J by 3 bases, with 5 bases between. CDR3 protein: CASSFLYYGYTF. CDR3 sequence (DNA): TGTGCCAGCAGTTTCTTGTACTATGGCTACACCTTC.

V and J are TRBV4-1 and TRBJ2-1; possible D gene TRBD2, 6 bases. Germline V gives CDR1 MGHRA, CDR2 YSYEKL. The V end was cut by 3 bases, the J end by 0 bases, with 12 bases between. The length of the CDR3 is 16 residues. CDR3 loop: CASSQPSESSYNEQFF. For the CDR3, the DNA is TGCGCCAGCAGCCAGCCTAGCGAGAGCTCCTACAATGAGCAGTTCTTC.

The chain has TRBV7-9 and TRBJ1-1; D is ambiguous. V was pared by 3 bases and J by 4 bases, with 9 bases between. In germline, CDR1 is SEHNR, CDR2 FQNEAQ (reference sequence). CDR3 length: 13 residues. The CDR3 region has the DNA TGTGCCAGCAGCTTCCAGGATGGCACTGAAGCTTTCTTT. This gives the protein CASSFQDGTEAFF.

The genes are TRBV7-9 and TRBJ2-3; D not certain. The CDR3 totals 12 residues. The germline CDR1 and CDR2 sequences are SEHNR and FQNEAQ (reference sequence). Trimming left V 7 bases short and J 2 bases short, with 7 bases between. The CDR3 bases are TGTGCCAGCATTTCTGTCACAGATACGCAGTATTTT. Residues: CASISVTDTQYF.